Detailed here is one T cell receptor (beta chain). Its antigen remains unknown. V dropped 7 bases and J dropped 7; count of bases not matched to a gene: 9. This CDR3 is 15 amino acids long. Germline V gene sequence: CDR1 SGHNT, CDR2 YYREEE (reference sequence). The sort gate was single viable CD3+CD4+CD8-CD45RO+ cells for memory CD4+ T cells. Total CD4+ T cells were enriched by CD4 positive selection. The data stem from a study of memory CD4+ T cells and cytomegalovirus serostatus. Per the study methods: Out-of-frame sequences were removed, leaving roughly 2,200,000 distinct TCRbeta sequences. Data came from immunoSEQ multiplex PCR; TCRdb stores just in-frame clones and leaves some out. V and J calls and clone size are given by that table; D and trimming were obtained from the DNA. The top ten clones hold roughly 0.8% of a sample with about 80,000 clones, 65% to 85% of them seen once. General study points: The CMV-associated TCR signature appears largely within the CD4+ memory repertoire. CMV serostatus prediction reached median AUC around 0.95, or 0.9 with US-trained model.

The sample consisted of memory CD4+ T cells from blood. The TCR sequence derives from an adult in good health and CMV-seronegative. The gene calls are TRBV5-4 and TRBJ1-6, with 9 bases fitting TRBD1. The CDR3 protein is CASGRQGGENSPLHF. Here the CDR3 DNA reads TGTGCCAGCGGACGACAGGGGGGAGAGAATTCACCCCTCCACTTT.